This T cell receptor beta chain appears in the sequencing data of a study of PD-L1 blockade in urothelial cancer. Study at large: Most patients, about 85% of the roughly 29, were males with bladder-origin cancer. In terms of prior chemotherapy, patients had received 0 to 3 regimens. When blood samples were assessed, the median T cell count was about 140,000.

Synthetic TCR analog templates were spiked into each PCR. Clones were read by immunoSEQ multiplex PCR, and TCRdb kept only the in-frame ones, dropping some. This table has roughly 50,000 clones, 60% to 85% appearing once. This clonotype originated in a man between 65 and 79 years old with urothelial cancer. Sequences were derived from PBMCs, sampled around atezolizumab (anti-PD-L1) treatment.

The CDR3 loop is CASSLGQGIGTDTQYF. As DNA, the CDR3 is TGTGCCAGCAGCTTAGGGCAGGGGATCGGTACAGATACGCAGTATTTT. The V gene is TRBV7-2, the J gene TRBJ2-3; D might be TRBD1 (6 bases). The germline gives CDR1 SGHTA, CDR2 FQGNSA. Trimming cost V 1 base and J 3 bases, with 14 bases left between them. The CDR3 spans 16 residues.